This T cell receptor (beta chain) emerged from a study of T cells in Graves' hyperthyroidism and ophthalmopathy (dated by TCRdb to 2018 to 2020). As for the study more broadly: Peripheral blood samples were taken at the time of initial diagnosis, prior to any treatment. According to the paper, TCR Vbeta CDR3 sequencing was carried out on over 130 peripheral blood samples, which came from fewer than 50 ophthalmopathy, fewer than 80 hyperthyroidism and about 17 progressor patients. After sampling, hyperthyroidism patients received methimazole starting at 30 mg daily, and ophthalmopathy patients received high-dose intravenous methylprednisolone. The study also compared thyroid tissue and blood T-cell repertoires from more than five Graves' hyperthyroidism patients. To identify TCR V-J signatures that set the groups apart, the researchers used a discovery cohort of 100 or so patients, made up of under 50 with Graves' ophthalmopathy and 57 with stable Graves' hyperthyroidism. An independent validation cohort of 18 to 20 hyperthyroidism patients and approximately 17 patients who later progressed to ophthalmopathy tested prospective prediction of ophthalmopathy. The 85 to 100 discovery patients were divided at random into training and test sets in a 7:3 ratio.

Relative to germline, V is 8 bases shorter and J is 2 bases shorter, with 10 bases between their ends. According to the germline V gene, CDR1 reads SNHLY and CDR2 reads FYNNEI. From the cysteine up to the phenylalanine, the CDR3 has a length of 12 residues. This entry keeps only the CDR3 DNA: 36 bases, framed from base 1. In the ophthalmopathy patients, disease was moderately to severely active, with a Clinical Activity Score of 3 or more, a NOSPECS grade of 4 or more, and a duration of less than 3 months. Any patient with an uncontrolled infection, another autoimmune disease, pregnancy or lactation was excluded. Diagnoses relied on clinical symptoms, serum thyroxine and TRAb, thyroid ultrasound and orbital computed tomography. PBMCs were isolated from about 9.1 ml of fresh peripheral blood by Ficoll-Paque density gradient centrifugation. Total RNA was extracted using Trizol reagent, and RNA quality was assessed on an Agilent 2100 Bioanalyzer.

The TCR beta CDR3 regions were amplified from the RNA transcripts. A first-round RT-PCR of the TCR CDR3 used the HTBI primer set with the Qiagen OneStep RT-PCR kit. A second multiplex PCR round built the libraries, followed by size selection and purification. The libraries were sequenced on an Illumina HiSeq2000 using paired-end 100 bp reads. As for how the authors treated the data: SOAPnuke was used to process the raw data, throwing out any read that contained adapters or uncalled bases, had a mean Phred below 15, or lacked an exact constant-primer or identifier match. High-quality paired reads were merged using COPE v1.2.5, and each unique nucleotide sequence was defined as a clonotype. MiTCR v1.1 was used to align clonotypes to the IMGT TRBV, TRBD and TRBJ reference segments. The analysis was restricted to V-J combinations with a frequency above 0.0001, which together covered over 99% of the repertoires. The TCS score was defined as the ratio of F50 (clonal expansion) to E x V (chaos), calculated using BLOSUM62-based TCRdist between CDR3 peptides within each V-J. Welch's t-statistics and random forest reduced roughly 500 V-J features to roughly 13, which were used in a naive Bayes classifier (R e1071). TCRdb passed the public sequencing reads through fastp at Q25 and MiXCR, retaining productive beta sequences. One record per CDR3 amino acid sequence lists the most common genes and DNA. These V and J calls originate from TCRdb's pipeline instead of the authors' own analysis. Recorded for this sample are more than 500,000 distinct CDR3 sequences; around 16% of them occurred a single time. 29% of the sample belongs to the ten largest clones.

The paper as a whole reports these results and caveats: In validation, the model predicted progression to ophthalmopathy with over 60% sensitivity and less than 75% specificity, a median of 6.5 months before onset. Most expanded thyroid clonotypes (frequency above 0.001) were also detected in blood, a finding suggesting that blood repertoires may reflect thyroid immune responses. No statistical method was used to fix the sample size in advance, and group allocation was not hidden from the investigators. In cross-validation, a model built on a 13 V-J signature told ophthalmopathy apart from stable hyperthyroidism with over 85% sensitivity and 81% to 82% specificity, and in testing the same model reached 80%/75%.

In the case of this clonotype: Its antigen is still unknown. The record has no base qualities; no much larger clone is one base away.

The chain is encoded by TRBV2 joined to TRBJ2-7, with a tentative D gene TRBD2 over 5 matching bases. The sequence was collected from a woman aged 30 to 39 with Graves' ophthalmopathy. The source material was blood. The CDR3 protein: CASGLGAYEQYF. The nucleotide sequence is given as TGTGCCAGCGGACTGGGAGCCTACGAGCAGTACTTC.